This T cell receptor (beta chain) was retrieved from a study of T cell repertoires in cytomegalovirus infection. Study as a whole: Peptides in the study included HLA-C-restricted and HLA-B-restricted CMV epitopes. Public signatures in TCR beta pointed to CMV infection and matching HLA type.

TCRdb reprocessed the reads via MiXCR and lists one record per CDR3 protein. The sample shows about 400,000 distinct CDR3 sequences, about 35% of them seen only once. Study conclusions and caveats: Cumulated frequencies of public TCR beta families served to identify carriers of CMV plus the relevant HLA.

In this sample, this clonotype turned up a few times. The antigen is not known. Unmatched junction bases numbered 12, after V lost 2 bases and J lost 9 bases. The CDR3 sequence is 16 residues long. Germline V gene data show CDR1 as MNHNS and CDR2 as SASEGT. This chain joins TRBV6-1 and TRBJ2-1, with 8 bases identical to TRBD2. This TCR was recovered from a human donor in good health (CMV status not recorded). Some clones in this sample may be carry-over from other donors' samples. The sample was cultured PBMCs, taken from culture after CMV antigen stimulation. The CDR3: CASSENGGRLYGEQFF. CDR3 nucleotide sequence: TGTGCCAGCAGTGAAAACGGCGGGAGGCTTTACGGTGAGCAGTTCTTC.